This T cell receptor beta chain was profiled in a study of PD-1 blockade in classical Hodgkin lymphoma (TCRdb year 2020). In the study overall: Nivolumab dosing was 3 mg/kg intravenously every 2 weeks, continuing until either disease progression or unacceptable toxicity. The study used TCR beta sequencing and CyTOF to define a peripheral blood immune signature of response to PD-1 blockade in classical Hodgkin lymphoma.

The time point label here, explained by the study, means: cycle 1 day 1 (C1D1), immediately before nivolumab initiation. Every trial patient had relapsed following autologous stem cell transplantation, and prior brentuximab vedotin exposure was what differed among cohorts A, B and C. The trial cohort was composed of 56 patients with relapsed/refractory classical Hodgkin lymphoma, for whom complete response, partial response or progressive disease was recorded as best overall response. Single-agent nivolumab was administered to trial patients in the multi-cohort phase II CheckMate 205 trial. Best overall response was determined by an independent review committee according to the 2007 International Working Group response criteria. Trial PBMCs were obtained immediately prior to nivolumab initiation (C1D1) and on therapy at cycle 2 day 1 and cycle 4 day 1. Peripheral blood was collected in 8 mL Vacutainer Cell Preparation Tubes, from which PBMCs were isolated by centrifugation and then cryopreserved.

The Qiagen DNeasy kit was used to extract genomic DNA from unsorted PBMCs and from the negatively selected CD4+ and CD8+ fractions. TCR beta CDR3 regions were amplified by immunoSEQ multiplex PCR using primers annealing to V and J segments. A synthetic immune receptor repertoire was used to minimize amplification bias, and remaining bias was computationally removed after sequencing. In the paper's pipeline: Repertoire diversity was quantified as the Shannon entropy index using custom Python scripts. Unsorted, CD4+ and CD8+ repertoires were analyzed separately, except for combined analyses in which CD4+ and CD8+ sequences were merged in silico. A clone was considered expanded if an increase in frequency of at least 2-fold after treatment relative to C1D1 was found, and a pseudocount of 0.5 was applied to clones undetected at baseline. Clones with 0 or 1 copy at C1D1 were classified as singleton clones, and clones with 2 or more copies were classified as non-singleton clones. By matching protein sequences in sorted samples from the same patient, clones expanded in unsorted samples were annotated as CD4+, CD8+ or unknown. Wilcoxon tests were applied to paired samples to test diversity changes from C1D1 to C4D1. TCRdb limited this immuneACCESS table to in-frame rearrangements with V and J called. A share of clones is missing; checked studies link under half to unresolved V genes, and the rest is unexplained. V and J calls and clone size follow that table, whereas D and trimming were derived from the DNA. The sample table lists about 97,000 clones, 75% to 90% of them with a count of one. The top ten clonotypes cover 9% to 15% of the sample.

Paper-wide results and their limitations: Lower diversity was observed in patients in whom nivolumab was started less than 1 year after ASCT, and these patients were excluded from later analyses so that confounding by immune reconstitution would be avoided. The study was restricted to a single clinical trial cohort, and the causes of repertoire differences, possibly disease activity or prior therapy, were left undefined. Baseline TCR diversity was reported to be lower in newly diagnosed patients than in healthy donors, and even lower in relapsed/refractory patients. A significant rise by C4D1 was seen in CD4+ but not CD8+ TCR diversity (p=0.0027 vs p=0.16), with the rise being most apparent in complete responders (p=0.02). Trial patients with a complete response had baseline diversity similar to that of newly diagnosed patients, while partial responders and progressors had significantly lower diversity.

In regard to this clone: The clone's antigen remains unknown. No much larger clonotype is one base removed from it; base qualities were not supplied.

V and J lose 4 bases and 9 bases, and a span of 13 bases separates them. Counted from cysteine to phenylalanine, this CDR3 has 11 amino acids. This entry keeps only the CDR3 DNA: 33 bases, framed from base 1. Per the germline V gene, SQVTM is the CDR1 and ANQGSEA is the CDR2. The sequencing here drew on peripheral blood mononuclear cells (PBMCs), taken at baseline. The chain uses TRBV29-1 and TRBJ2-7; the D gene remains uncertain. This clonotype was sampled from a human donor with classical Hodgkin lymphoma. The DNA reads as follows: TGCAGCGTTGTTGGCGCTCTAGGGCAGTACTTC. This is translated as CSVVGALGQYF.